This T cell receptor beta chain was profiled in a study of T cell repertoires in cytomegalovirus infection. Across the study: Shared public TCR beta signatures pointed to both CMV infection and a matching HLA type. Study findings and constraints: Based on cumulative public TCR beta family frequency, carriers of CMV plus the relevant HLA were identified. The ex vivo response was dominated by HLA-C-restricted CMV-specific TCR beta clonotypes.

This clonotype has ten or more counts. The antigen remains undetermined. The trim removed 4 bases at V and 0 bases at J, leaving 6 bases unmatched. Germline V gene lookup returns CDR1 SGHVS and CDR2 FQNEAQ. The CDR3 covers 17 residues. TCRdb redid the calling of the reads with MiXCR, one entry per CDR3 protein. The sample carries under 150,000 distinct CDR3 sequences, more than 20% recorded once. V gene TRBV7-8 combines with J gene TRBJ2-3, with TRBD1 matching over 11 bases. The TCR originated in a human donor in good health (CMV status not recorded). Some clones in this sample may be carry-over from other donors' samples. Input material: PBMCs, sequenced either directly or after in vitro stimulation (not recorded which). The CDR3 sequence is CASSSWGQGVSTDTQYF. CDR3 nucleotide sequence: TGTGCCAGCAGCTCATGGGGACAGGGGGTTAGCACAGATACGCAGTATTTT.